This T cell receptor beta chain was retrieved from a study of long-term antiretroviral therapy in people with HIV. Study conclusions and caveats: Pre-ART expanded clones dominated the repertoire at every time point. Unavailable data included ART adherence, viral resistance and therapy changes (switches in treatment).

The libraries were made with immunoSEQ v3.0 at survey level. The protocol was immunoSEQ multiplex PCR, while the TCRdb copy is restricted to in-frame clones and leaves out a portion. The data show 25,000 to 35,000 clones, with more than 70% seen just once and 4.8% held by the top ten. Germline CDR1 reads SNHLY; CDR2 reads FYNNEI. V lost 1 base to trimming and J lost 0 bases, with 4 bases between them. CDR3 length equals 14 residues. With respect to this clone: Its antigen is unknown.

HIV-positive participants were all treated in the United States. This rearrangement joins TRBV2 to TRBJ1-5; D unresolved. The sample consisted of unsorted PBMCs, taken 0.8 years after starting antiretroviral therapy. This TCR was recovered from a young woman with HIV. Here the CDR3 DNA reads TGTGCCAGCAGTGAAGAACCTAGCAATCAGCCCCAGCATTTT. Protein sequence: CASSEEPSNQPQHF.